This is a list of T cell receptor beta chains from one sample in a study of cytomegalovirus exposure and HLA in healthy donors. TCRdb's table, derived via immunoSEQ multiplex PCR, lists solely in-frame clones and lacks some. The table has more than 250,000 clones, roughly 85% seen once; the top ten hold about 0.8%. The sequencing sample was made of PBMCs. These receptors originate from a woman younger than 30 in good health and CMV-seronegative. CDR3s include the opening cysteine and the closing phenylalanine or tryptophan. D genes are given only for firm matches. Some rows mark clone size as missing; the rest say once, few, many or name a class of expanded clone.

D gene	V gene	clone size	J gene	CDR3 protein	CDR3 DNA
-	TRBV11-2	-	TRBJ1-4	CASSPEDSPTNEKLFF	TGTGCCAGCAGTCCGGAGGACAGCCCAACTAATGAAAAACTGTTTTTT
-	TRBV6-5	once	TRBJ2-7	CASSLNRDNFYEQYF	TGTGCCAGCAGTTTAAACCGGGACAACTTCTACGAGCAGTACTTC
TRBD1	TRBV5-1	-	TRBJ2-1	CASSLGGTGVNEQFF	TGCGCCAGCAGCTTGGGTGGGACAGGGGTGAATGAGCAGTTCTTC
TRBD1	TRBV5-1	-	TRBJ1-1	CASSLTGGDTEAFF	TGCGCCAGCAGCTTAACAGGGGGGGACACTGAAGCTTTCTTT
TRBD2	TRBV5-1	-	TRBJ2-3	CASSQTSGRDTQYF	TGCGCCAGCAGCCAAACTAGCGGGAGAGATACGCAGTATTTT
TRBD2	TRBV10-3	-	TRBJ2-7	CATQPGLALYEQYF	TGTGCCACTCAGCCGGGACTAGCGCTATACGAGCAGTACTTC
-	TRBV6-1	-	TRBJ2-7	CASSENPGVLYEQYF	TGTGCCAGCAGTGAAAACCCAGGGGTTCTGTACGAGCAGTACTTC
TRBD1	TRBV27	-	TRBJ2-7	CASSLRLTGQGIAYEQYF	TGTGCCAGCAGTTTACGACTCACGGGACAGGGTATTGCCTACGAGCAGTACTTC
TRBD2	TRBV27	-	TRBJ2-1	CASMVGLAGYNEQFF	TGTGCCAGCATGGTGGGACTAGCGGGTTACAATGAGCAGTTCTTC
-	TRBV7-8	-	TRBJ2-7	CASSERDTVYEQYF	TGTGCCAGCTCCGAAAGAGACACAGTCTACGAGCAGTACTTC
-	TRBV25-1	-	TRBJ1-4	CASSDSFQGEKLFF	TGTGCCAGCAGTGATTCCTTCCAGGGGGAAAAACTGTTTTTT
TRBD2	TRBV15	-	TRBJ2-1	CATSRDQASGSYNEQFF	TGTGCCACCAGCAGAGATCAGGCTAGCGGTTCCTACAATGAGCAGTTCTTC
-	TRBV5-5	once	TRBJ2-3	CASSPGLVRDTQYF	TGTGCCAGCAGCCCGGGGTTAGTCAGAGATACGCAGTATTTT
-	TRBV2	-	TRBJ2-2	CASILQTPPNTGELFF	TGTGCCAGCATCTTACAGACACCCCCGAACACCGGGGAGCTGTTTTTT
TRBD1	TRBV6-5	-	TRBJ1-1	CASSSSGTGSPGAFF	TGTGCCAGCAGTTCCTCCGGGACAGGGTCCCCTGGGGCTTTCTTT
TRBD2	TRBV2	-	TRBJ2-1	CASRAPGLAGSNEQFF	TGTGCCAGCAGAGCGCCGGGACTAGCGGGAAGCAATGAGCAGTTCTTC
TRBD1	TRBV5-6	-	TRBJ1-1	CASSRDRGTNIDTEAFF	TGTGCCAGCAGCCGGGACAGGGGGACGAATATCGACACTGAAGCTTTCTTT
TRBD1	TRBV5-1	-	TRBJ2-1	CASSPLGQGLDNEQFF	TGCGCCAGCAGCCCGCTCGGACAGGGACTCGACAATGAGCAGTTCTTC
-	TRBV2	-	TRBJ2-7	CASSEEAPPGEQYF	TGTGCCAGCAGTGAAGAGGCACCGCCAGGCGAGCAGTACTTC
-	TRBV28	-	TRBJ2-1	CLSTTGYNEQFF	TGTCTATCTACGACGGGCTACAATGAGCAGTTCTTC
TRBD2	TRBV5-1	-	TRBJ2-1	CASSLTSGRAYNEQFF	TGCGCCAGCAGCTTGACTAGCGGGAGGGCCTACAATGAGCAGTTCTTC
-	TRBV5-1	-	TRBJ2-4	CASSLAVEGGIQYF	TGCGCCAGCAGCTTGGCCGTGGAGGGAGGCATTCAGTACTTC
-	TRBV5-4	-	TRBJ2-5	CASSLVGGGETQYF	TGTGCCAGCAGCTTGGTGGGGGGAGGAGAGACCCAGTACTTC
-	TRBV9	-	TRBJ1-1	CASSLGTEAFF	TGTGCCAGCAGCCTCGGCACTGAAGCTTTCTTT
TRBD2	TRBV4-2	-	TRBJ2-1	CASSQGGAGRAPEQFF	TGTGCCAGCAGCCAAGGTGGCGCCGGGAGGGCCCCTGAGCAGTTCTTC
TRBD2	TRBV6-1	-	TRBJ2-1	CATARGGSHNEQFF	TGTGCCACCGCGCGGGGGGGGTCCCACAATGAGCAGTTCTTC
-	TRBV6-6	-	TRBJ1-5	CASLHQPQHF	TGTGCCAGCCTACATCAGCCCCAGCATTTT
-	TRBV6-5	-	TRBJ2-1	CASISAAGREQFF	TGTGCCAGCATATCTGCCGCAGGAAGGGAGCAGTTCTTC
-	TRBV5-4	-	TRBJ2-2	CASSPGLAQNTGELFF	TGTGCCAGCAGCCCTGGGCTAGCGCAGAACACCGGGGAGCTGTTTTTT
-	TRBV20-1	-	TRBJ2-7	CSARGLYEQYF	TGCAGTGCTAGGGGACTTTACGAGCAGTACTTC
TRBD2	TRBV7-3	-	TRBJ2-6	CASSLNPGLAGHSGANVLTF	TGTGCCAGCAGCTTAAATCCGGGACTAGCGGGGCACTCTGGGGCCAACGTCCTGACTTTC
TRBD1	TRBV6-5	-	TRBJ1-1	CASSSTAGGRGTEAFF	TGTGCCAGCAGTTCAACCGCAGGGGGTAGGGGCACTGAAGCTTTCTTT
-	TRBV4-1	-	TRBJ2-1	CASREMRGRGHNEQFF	TGCGCCAGCAGGGAAATGCGGGGAAGAGGGCACAATGAGCAGTTCTTC
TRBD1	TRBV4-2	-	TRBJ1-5	CASSQGGAGQGARGSNQPQHF	TGTGCCAGCAGCCAAGGTGGAGCGGGACAGGGGGCCAGGGGATCCAATCAGCCCCAGCATTTT
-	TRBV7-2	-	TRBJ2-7	CASSQTGLPRGEQYF	TGTGCCAGCAGCCAAACCGGGCTCCCCCGGGGCGAGCAGTACTTC
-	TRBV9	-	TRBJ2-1	CASSLGDGNEQFF	TGTGCCAGCAGCCTTGGCGACGGGAATGAGCAGTTCTTC
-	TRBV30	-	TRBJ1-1	CAWSSAVRESEAFF	TGTGCCTGGAGTTCGGCGGTACGTGAATCTGAAGCTTTCTTT
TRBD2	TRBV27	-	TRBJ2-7	CASTLSGTSGTSLYEQYF	TGTGCCAGCACCCTATCCGGGACTAGCGGGACGAGTCTCTACGAGCAGTACTTC
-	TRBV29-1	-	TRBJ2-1	CSVGVGGGVGNEQFF	TGCAGCGTTGGTGTGGGAGGGGGAGTCGGCAATGAGCAGTTCTTC
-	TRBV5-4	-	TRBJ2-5	CASGRGQETQYF	TGTGCCAGCGGACGGGGGCAAGAGACCCAGTACTTC
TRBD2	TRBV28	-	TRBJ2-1	CASSPILAGVDNEQFF	TGTGCCAGCAGTCCCATCCTAGCGGGAGTGGACAATGAGCAGTTCTTC
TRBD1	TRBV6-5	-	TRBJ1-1	CASSYSMAGGTEAFF	TGTGCCAGCAGTTACTCGATGGCAGGGGGCACTGAAGCTTTCTTT
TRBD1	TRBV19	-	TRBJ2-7	CASSMGQGVSEQYF	TGTGCCAGTAGTATGGGACAGGGAGTCTCCGAGCAGTACTTC
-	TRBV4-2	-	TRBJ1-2	CASSQGAGDGYGYTF	TGTGCCAGCAGCCAAGGGGCAGGGGACGGCTATGGCTACACCTTC
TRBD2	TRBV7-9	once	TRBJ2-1	CASSRGLAGGNEQFF	TGTGCCAGTTCCCGGGGACTAGCGGGAGGCAATGAGCAGTTCTTC
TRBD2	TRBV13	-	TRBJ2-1	CASSYLAGDWNEQFF	TGTGCCAGCAGCTATCTAGCGGGAGATTGGAATGAGCAGTTCTTC
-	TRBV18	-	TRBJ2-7	CASSPRGGAYEQYF	TGTGCCAGCTCACCTCGAGGGGGGGCCTACGAGCAGTACTTC
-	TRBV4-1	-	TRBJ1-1	CASSQVRGRGNTEAFF	TGCGCCAGCAGCCAAGTACGGGGCAGGGGGAACACTGAAGCTTTCTTT
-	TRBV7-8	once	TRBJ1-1	CASSPLGGLNTEAFF	TGTGCCAGCAGCCCCCTTGGAGGGTTGAACACTGAAGCTTTCTTT
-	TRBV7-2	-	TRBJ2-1	CASSITGRSNNEQFF	TGTGCCAGCAGCATAACCGGGAGATCAAACAATGAGCAGTTCTTC
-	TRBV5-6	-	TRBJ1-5	CASSSDGTMAQHF	TGTGCCAGCAGCTCCGATGGGACAATGGCCCAGCATTTT
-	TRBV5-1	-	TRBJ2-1	CASSLAGTLNEQFF	TGCGCCAGCAGCTTGGCTGGGACTCTAAATGAGCAGTTCTTC
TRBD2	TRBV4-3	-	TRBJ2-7	CASSQDRSSGAPASWEQYF	TGCGCCAGCAGCCAAGATAGATCTAGCGGGGCCCCCGCCTCCTGGGAGCAGTACTTC